This T cell receptor beta chain was found in a study of blood T cells in healthy people across ages. Study conclusions and caveats: Measured against age, TCR beta diversity per million T cells decreased in a roughly linear manner.

V was trimmed by 1 base and J by 8 bases, leaving 11 bases between them. Germline CDR1 reads SGHVS; CDR2 reads FQNEAQ. CDR3 size: 13 residues. This clonotype showed up just a few times. As yet, its antigen is unknown. A second roughly 6 to 12 cycle PCR used barcoded and J-beta primers. Template switching added a 12-random-nucleotide identifier to every cDNA molecule. TCRdb re-called the 5' RACE reads with MiXCR, one entry per CDR3 protein. The sample has roughly 800,000 distinct CDR3 sequences, roughly 64% seen once. J is TRBJ1-1 and V is TRBV7-8, with D uncertain. This clonotype originated in a man between 25 and 39 years old in good health. Material: blood. CDR3 protein: CASSLGRVVEAFF. CDR3 sequence (DNA): TGTGCCAGCAGCTTAGGGAGGGTCGTGGAAGCTTTCTTT.